This T cell receptor beta chain derives from a study of T-cell memory formation after mild COVID-19. Study conclusions and caveats: CD4+ contracting clones were mainly CM and EM; CD8+ ones, EMRA. Contracting clones from day 15 to 85 showed balanced CD4/CD8; later expanders favored CD4+. Memory sampled before infection contained some responding clones, suggesting cross-reactive memory joined.

TCRdb reanalysed the 5' RACE reads using MiXCR and keeps one entry per CDR3 protein. The table lists roughly 350,000 distinct CDR3 sequences, around 15% of them singletons. This clonotype showed up just a few times. Its cognate antigen is unknown. The length of the CDR3 is 15 residues. V was cut by 5 bases and J by 0 bases, with 13 bases left in between. CDR1 and CDR2 from the germline V gene are MNHNY and SVGAGI (reference sequence). This receptor was taken from a man between 18 and 35 years old who had mild COVID-19 (a few samples of this study predate the infection). Cell type and time point are not known. The sequencing input was PBMCs or a T cell subset sorted from them (not recorded which). The V gene is TRBV6-6, the J gene TRBJ1-2; D is unresolved. The CDR3 here is CASSRIPEANYGYTF. The CDR3 DNA follows: TGTGCCAGCAGTCGGATACCGGAGGCTAACTATGGCTACACCTTC.